This TCR beta chain was recovered during a study of shared clonotypes between healthy human individuals. The data were produced by immunoSEQ multiplex PCR, yet TCRdb's version contains in-frame clones alone and is incomplete. The sample contains roughly 1,000,000 clones, approximately 78% of which appear only once. The V segment lost 8 bases and the J segment 4 bases; nucleotides outside the gene matches: 10. The CDR3 spans 14 residues. The V gene's germline CDR1 is MNHEY and CDR2 SVGAGI. Donors had no recently reported acute infections or vaccinations and were HIV-negative. Both subsets, CD45RA+ naive and CD45RA-negative memory, were split from the CD4+ cells.

The sequence was collected from a man younger than 30 in good health. Some clones in this sample may be carry-over from other donors' samples. The rearrangement links TRBV6-5 to TRBJ1-2; 7 bases are a match to TRBD1. The material sequenced was memory CD4+ T cells from PBMCs. Regarding subset: CD45RA-negative fraction. In DNA, the CDR3 is TGTGCCAGCGGGGACAGAAGAACTAGCTATGGCTACACCTTC. This encodes CASGDRRTSYGYTF.